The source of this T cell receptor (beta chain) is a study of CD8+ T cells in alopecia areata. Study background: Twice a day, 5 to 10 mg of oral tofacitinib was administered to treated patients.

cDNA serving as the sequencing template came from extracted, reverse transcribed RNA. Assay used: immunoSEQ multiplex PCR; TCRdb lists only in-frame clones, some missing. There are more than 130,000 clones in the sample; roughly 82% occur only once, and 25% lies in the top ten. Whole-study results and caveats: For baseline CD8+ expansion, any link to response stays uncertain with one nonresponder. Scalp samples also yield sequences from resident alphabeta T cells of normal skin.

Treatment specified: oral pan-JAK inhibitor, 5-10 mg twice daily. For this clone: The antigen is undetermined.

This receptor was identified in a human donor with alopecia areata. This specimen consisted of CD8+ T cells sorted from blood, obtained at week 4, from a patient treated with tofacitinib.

CDR3 DNA: TGTGCCACCAGCAGAGATTGGATTACAGGCCAACTTGGGAATGGCTATGGCTACACCTTC. This codes for CATSRDWITGQLGNGYGYTF. This chain connects TRBV15 to TRBJ1-2, with D tentatively TRBD1 (5 bases). Germline V gives CDR1 LNHNV, CDR2 YYDKDF (reference sequence). This CDR3 has 20 amino acids. The ends were cut back, 0 bases at V and 4 bases at J, with 27 bases in the middle.